Below are 2 T cell receptor beta chains sequenced from a single sample in a study of Graves' ophthalmopathy and Graves' hyperthyroidism (dated by TCRdb to the late 2010s). TCRdb lists the instrument as Illumina HiSeq 2000. TCR beta CDR3 regions were amplified from RNA transcripts for repertoire sequencing. HTBI primers and the Qiagen OneStep RT-PCR kit were used in a first-round RT-PCR, which was followed by a second-round multiplex PCR, size selection and purification. In TCRdb, the public reads were trimmed at Q25 with fastp and aligned with MiXCR, with productive beta chains retained. Identical CDR3 protein sequences are pooled into one entry, listed with their most common genes and DNA. The sample records 450,000 or so distinct CDR3 sequences, roughly an eighth of which are singletons. The top ten constitute 9.5% to 10% of the sample. Sequenced sample: blood. These receptor sequences come from a woman in her 30s with Graves' ophthalmopathy. Donor details come from another sample of the same person, matched by shared clones.

This clonotype was observed at least ten times. V gene TRBV11-2 combines with J gene TRBJ2-5; TRBD1 aligns across 9 bases. Trimming cost V 4 bases and J 5 bases; bases outside gene matches: 5. The CDR3 sequence is 14 residues long. Per germline, CDR1 SGHAT and CDR2 FQNNGV. CDR3: CASSYPDRGETQYF. In DNA form, the CDR3 reads TGTGCCAGCAGCTACCCGGACAGGGGCGAGACCCAGTACTTC.

In this sample, this clonotype turned up many times. The chain has TRBV11-2 and TRBJ2-2; tentative D call: TRBD2 (6 bases). Germline V gene sequence: CDR1 SGHAT, CDR2 FQNNGV. The CDR3 consists of 16 residues. With 3 bases removed from V and 5 bases from J, the gap between germline ends came to 16 bases. The CDR3 DNA sequence: TGTGCCAGCAGCTTTCCGGGACTCCATTTGACCGGGGAGCTGTTTTTT. Translation: CASSFPGLHLTGELFF.